This T cell receptor beta chain derives from a study of T cell responses to AZD1222 COVID-19 vaccine. Findings and caveats of the study: Repertoire collection took place solely once the T cell response had peaked.

This CDR3 comprises 15 residues. In germline, CDR1 is MNHEY, CDR2 SVGEGT. V was pared by 4 bases and J by 6 bases, with 4 bases of the junction left unmatched. Assay: immunoSEQ multiplex PCR; the TCRdb copy retains only in-frame clones and omits some. The repertoire consists of 140,000 to 150,000 clones, with 88% occurring once and the leading ten covering 5.4%. In the case of this clone: Its antigen remains unidentified. Other DNA sequences in this specimen translate into the identical CDR3.

The TCR sequence derives from an adult who received the MenACWY meningococcal vaccine as a control. The chain uses TRBV6-2 or TRBV6-3 and TRBJ1-6, with TRBD1 matching 9 bases. This material consisted of peripheral blood, taken 28 days after the second dose of the MenACWY control vaccine. The CDR3: CASSLDRGGNSPLHF. The CDR3 DNA follows: TGTGCCAGCAGTTTGGACAGGGGTGGTAATTCACCCCTCCACTTT.